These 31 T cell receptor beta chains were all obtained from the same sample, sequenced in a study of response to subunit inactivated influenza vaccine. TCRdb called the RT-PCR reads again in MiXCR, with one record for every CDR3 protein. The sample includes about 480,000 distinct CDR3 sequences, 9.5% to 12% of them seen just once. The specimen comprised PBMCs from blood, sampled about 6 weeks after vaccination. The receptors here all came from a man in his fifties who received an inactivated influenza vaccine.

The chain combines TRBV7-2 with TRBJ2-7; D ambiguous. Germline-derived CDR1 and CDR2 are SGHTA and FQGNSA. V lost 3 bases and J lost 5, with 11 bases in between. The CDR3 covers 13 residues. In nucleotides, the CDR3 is TGTGCCAGCAGCTTCAACCCAGGCAACGAGCAGTACTTC. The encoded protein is CASSFNPGNEQYF.

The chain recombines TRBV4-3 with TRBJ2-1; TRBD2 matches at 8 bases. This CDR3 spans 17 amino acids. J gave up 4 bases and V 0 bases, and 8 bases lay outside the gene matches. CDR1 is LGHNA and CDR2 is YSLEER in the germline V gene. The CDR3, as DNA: TGCGCCAGCAGCCAAGAACATGCGGGAGGAAAGTACAATGAGCAGTTCTTC. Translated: CASSQEHAGGKYNEQFF.

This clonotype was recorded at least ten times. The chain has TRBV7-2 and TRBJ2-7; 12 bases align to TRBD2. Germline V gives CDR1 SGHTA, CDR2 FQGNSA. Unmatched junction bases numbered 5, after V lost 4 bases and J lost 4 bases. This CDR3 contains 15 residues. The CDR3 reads CASSSLAGGGYEQYF. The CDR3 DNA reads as TGTGCCAGCAGCTCCCTAGCGGGAGGGGGGTACGAGCAGTACTTC.

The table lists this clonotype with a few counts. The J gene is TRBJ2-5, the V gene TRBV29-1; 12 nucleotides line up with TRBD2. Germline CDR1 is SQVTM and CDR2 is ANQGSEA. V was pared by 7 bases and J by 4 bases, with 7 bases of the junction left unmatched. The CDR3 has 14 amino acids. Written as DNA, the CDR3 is TGCAGCGCTGATGGGGGACTAGCGGGAGAGACCCAGTACTTC. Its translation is CSADGGLAGETQYF.

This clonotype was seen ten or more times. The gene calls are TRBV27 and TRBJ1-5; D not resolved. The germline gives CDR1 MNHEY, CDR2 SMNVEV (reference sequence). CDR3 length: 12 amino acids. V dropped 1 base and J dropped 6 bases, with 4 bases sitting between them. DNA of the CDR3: TGTGCCAGCAGTTTATTAGGTCAGCCCCAGCATTTT. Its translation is CASSLLGQPQHF.

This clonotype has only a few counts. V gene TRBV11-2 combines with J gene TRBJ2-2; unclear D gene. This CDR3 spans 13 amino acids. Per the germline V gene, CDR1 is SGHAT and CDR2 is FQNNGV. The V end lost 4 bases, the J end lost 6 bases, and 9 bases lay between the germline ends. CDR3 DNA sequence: TGTGCCAGCAGCTCCACGAGGCCCGGGGAGCTGTTTTTT. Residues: CASSSTRPGELFF.

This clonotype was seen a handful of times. The CDR3 bases are TGCGCCAGCAGGGTGTCGATAGACCGCGCAACTAATGAAAAACTGTTTTTT. The encoded protein is CASRVSIDRATNEKLFF. The V call is TRBV5-1, the J call TRBJ1-4; D remains ambiguous. Trimming took 5 bases from V and 0 from J, leaving 17 bases between them. The CDR3 covers 17 residues. Germline V gene sequence: CDR1 SGHRS, CDR2 YFSETQ.

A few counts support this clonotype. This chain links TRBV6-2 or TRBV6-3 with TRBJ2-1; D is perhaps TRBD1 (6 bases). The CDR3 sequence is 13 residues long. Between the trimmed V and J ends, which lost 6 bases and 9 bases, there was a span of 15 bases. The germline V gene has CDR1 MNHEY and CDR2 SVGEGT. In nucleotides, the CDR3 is TGTGCCAGCAGACCGACAACAGGGACTGAGCAGTTCTTC. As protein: CASRPTTGTEQFF.

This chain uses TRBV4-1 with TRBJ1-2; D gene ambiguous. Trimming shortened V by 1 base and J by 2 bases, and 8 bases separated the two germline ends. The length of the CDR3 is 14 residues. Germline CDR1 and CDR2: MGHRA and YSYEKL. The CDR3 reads CASSQVLANYGYTF. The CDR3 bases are TGCGCCAGCAGCCAAGTCTTAGCGAACTATGGCTACACCTTC.

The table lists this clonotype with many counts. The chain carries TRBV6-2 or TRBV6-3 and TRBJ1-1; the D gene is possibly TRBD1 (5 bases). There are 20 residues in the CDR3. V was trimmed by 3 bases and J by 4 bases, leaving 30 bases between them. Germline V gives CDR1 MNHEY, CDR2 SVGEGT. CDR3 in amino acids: CASSYNRRQGWSDVGTEAFF. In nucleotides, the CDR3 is TGTGCCAGCAGTTATAATCGCCGGCAGGGTTGGTCGGACGTCGGCACTGAAGCTTTCTTT.

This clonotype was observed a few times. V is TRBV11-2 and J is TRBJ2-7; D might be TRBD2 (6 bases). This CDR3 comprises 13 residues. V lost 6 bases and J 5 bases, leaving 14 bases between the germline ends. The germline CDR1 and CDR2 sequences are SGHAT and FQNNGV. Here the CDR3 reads CASRPDYLNEQYF. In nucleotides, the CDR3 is TGTGCCAGCAGACCGGACTACCTCAACGAGCAGTACTTC.

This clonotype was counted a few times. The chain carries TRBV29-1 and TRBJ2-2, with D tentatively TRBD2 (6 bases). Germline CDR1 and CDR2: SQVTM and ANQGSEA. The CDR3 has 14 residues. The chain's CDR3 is CRGKGWRDTGELFF. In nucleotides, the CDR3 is TGCAGAGGGAAGGGGTGGAGGGACACCGGGGAGCTGTTTTTT.

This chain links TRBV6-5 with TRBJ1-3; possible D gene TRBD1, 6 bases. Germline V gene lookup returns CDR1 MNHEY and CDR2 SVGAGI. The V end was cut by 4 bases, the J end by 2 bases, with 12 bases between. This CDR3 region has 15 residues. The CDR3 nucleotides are TGTGCCAGCAGTTGGTCACAGGGAACTGGAAACACCATATATTTT. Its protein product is CASSWSQGTGNTIYF.

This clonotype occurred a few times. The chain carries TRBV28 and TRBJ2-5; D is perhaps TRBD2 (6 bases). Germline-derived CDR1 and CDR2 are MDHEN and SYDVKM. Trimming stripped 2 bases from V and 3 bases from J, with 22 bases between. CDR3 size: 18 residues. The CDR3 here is CASSLSGRGGQKEETQYF. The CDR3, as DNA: TGTGCCAGCAGTTTAAGCGGGCGGGGTGGCCAAAAAGAAGAGACCCAGTACTTC.

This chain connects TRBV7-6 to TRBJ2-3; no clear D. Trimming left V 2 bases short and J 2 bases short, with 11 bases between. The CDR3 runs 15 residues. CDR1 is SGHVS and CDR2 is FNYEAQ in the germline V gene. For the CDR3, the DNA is TGTGCCAGCAGCTTACGTCGTGGCGACACAGATACGCAGTATTTT. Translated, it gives CASSLRRGDTDTQYF.

The CDR3 coding sequence is TGCAGTGCTAGACAGGGGAATGAAGCTTTCTTT. This gives the protein CSARQGNEAFF. The V and J genes are TRBV20-1 and TRBJ1-1, with D maybe TRBD1 (6 bases). V lost 2 bases and J lost 7, with 8 bases in between. The germline gives CDR1 DFQATT, CDR2 SNEGSKA (reference sequence). The CDR3 covers 11 residues.

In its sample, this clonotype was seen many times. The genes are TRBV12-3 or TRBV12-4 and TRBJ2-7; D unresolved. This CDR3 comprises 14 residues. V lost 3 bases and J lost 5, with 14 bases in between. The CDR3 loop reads CASSLLDLVDEQYF. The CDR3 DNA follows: TGTGCCAGCAGTTTGCTTGACCTTGTGGACGAGCAGTACTTC.

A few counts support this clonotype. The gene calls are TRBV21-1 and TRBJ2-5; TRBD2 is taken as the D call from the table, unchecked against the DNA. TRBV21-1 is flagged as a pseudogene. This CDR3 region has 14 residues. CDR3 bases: TGTGCCAGCAGCGAGCCCCGGGCACAAGAGACCCAGTACTTC. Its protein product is CASSEPRAQETQYF.

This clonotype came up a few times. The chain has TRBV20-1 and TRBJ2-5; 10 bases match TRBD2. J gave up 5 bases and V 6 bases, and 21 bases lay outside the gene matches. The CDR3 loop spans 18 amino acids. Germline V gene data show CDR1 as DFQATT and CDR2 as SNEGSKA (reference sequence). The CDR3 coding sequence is TGCAGTGCCGCCCCAAAATCCCTAGCGGGGGTTATTACGGAGACCCAGTACTTC. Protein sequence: CSAAPKSLAGVITETQYF.

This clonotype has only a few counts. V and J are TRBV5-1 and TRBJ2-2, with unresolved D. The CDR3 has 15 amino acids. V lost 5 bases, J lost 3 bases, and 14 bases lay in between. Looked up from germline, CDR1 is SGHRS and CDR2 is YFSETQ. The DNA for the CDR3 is TGCGCCAGCAGTCTGCAGGTCGTGGACACCGGGGAGCTGTTTTTT. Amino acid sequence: CASSLQVVDTGELFF.

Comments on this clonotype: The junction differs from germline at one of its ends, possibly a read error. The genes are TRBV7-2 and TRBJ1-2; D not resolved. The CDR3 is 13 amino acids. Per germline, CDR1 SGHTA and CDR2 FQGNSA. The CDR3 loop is CASSSRVRSGRDF. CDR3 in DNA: TGTGCCAGCAGCTCCCGGGTTCGGTCTGGGCGAGACTTC. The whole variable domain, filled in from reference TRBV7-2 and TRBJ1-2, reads GAGVSQSPSNKVTEKGKDVELRCDPISGHTALYWYRQSLGQGLEFLIYFQGNSAPDKSGLPSDRFSAERTGGSVSTLTIQRTQQEDSAVYLCASSSRVRSGRDFGSGTRLTVV.

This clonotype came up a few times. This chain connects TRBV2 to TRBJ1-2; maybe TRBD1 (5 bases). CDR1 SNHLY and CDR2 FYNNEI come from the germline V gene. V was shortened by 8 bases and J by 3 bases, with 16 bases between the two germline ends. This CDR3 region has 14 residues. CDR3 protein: CASGGGFEYYGYTF. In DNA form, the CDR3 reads TGTGCCAGCGGTGGGGGGTTCGAGTACTATGGCTACACCTTC.

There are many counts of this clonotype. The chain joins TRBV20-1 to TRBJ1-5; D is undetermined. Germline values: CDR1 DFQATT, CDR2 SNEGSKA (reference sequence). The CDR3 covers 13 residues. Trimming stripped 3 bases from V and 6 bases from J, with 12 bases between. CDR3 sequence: CSASLGIGQPQHF. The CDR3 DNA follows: TGCAGTGCTAGTTTAGGGATCGGTCAGCCCCAGCATTTT.

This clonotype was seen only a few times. The CDR3 nucleotides are TGTGCCAGCAGTTACGGTGTAGCGGGAGGGCCTAATGAGCAGTTCTTC. This sequence encodes CASSYGVAGGPNEQFF. V and J are TRBV6-2 or TRBV6-3 and TRBJ2-1, with 11 nucleotides matching TRBD2. Germline CDR1 reads MNHEY; CDR2 reads SVGEGT. This CDR3 has 16 residues. Trimming took 2 bases from V and 7 from J; bases not matched to a gene: 7.

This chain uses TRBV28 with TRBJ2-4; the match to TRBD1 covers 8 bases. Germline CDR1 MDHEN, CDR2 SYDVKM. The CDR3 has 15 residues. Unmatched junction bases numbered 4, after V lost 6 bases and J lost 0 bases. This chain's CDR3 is CASSLDRVAKNIQYF. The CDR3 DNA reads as TGTGCCAGCAGCCTGGACAGGGTAGCCAAAAACATTCAGTACTTC.

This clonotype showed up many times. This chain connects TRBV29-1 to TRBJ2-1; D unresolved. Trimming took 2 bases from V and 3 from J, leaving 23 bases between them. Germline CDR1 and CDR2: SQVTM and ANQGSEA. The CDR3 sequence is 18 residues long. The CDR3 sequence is CSVEPRVGSGFFYNEQFF. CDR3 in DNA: TGCAGCGTTGAACCACGTGTAGGGTCCGGGTTTTTCTACAATGAGCAGTTCTTC.

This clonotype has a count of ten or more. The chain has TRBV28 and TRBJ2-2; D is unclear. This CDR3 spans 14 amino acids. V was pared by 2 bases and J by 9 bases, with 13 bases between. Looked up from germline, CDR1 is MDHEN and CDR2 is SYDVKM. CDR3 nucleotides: TGTGCCAGCAGTTTACCCACGTTCGGCCGGGAGCTGTTTTTT. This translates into CASSLPTFGRELFF. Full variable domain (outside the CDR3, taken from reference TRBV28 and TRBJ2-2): DVKVTQSSRYLVKRTGEKVFLECVQDMDHENMFWYRQDPGLGLRLIYFSYDVKMKEKGDIPEGYSVSREKKERFSLILESASTNQTSMYLCASSLPTFGRELFFGEGSRLTVL.

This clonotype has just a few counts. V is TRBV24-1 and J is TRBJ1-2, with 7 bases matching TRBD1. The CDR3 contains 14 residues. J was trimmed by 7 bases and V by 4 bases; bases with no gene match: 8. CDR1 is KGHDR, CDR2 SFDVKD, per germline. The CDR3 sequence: CATSDRGTVRGYTF. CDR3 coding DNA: TGTGCCACCAGTGACCGGGGGACAGTTCGTGGCTACACCTTC.

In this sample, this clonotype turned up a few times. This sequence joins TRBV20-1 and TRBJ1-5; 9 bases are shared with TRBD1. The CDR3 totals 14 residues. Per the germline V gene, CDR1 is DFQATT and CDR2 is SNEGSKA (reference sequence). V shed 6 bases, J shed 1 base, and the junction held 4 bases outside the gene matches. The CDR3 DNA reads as TGCAGTGCCGAGGACAGGGGAAGCAATCAGCCCCAGCATTTT. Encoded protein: CSAEDRGSNQPQHF.

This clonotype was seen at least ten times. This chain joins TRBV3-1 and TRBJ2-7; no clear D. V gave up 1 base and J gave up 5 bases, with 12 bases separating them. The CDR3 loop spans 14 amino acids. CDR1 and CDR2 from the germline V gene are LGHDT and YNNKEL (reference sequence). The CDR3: CASSQGVKWDEQYF. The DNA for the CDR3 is TGTGCCAGCAGCCAAGGTGTCAAATGGGACGAGCAGTACTTC.

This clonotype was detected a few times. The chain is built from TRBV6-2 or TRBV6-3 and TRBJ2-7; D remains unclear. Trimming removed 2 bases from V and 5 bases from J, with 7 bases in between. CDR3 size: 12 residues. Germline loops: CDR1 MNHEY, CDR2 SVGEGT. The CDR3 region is CASSYDGHEQYF. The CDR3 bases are TGTGCCAGCAGTTACGACGGCCACGAGCAGTACTTC.